This entry lists 27 T cell receptor beta chains sequenced from one sample in a study of cytomegalovirus exposure and HLA in healthy donors. Primers: 60 Vbeta forward and 13 Jbeta reverse. Using immunoSEQ multiplex PCR, the repertoire was profiled, and TCRdb retains in-frame clones only, with some absent. The table lists over 45,000 clones, approximately 83% of them singletons. The sequencing input was PBMCs. Receptors originate from a man aged 30 to 39 in good health and CMV-seronegative.

This chain uses TRBV5-6 with TRBJ2-1; maybe TRBD2 (6 bases). The V gene's germline CDR1 is SGHDT and CDR2 YYEEEE. V dropped 4 bases and J dropped 0 bases, with 14 bases sitting between them. The CDR3 loop spans 16 amino acids. This CDR3 is CASSQPGSPSYNEQFF. CDR3 DNA: TGTGCCAGCAGCCAACCCGGGAGCCCCTCCTACAATGAGCAGTTCTTC.

The rearrangement uses TRBV5-4 and TRBJ2-7; 8 nucleotides match TRBD1. The germline V gene has CDR1 SGHNT and CDR2 YYREEE (reference sequence). This CDR3 has 14 amino acids. After removal of 4 bases from V and 4 bases from J, the junction contained 7 bases not matched to a gene. In DNA form, the CDR3 reads TGTGCCAGCAGCGTCCGGACAGGGCCTTACGAGCAGTACTTC. Protein: CASSVRTGPYEQYF.

The chain links TRBV6-5 to TRBJ2-7; maybe TRBD1 (5 bases). V was trimmed by 3 bases and J by 9 bases, leaving 21 bases between them. In germline, CDR1 is MNHEY, CDR2 SVGAGI. There are 15 residues in the CDR3. This chain's CDR3 is CASSYKETALLGQYF. CDR3 in DNA: TGTGCCAGCAGTTATAAGGAGACAGCCCTATTGGGGCAGTACTTC.

This clone was observed once. The V and J genes are TRBV19 and TRBJ1-1, with D uncertain. With 10 bases removed from V and 8 bases from J, the gap between germline ends came to 14 bases. The CDR3 totals 11 residues. Germline-derived CDR1 and CDR2 are LNHDA and SQIVND (reference sequence). This chain's CDR3 is CATVEEAEAFF. CDR3 nucleotide sequence: TGTGCCACAGTAGAGGAGGCCGAAGCTTTCTTT.

A few counts support this clone. The chain joins TRBV6-5 to TRBJ1-3, with D possibly being TRBD1 (5 bases). Per germline, CDR1 MNHEY and CDR2 SVGAGI. The CDR3 extends over 15 amino acids. V lost 6 bases and J 0 bases, leaving 12 bases between the germline ends. CDR3 coding DNA: TGTGCCAGCAGCCTCGGGGGGAGCTCTGGAAACACCATATATTTT. Translating gives CASSLGGSSGNTIYF.

The chain combines TRBV7-9 with TRBJ2-5; 8 nucleotides agree with TRBD1. The CDR3 is 16 residues long. Germline CDR1 SEHNR, CDR2 FQNEAQ (reference sequence). J gave up 5 bases and V 6 bases, and 14 bases lay outside the gene matches. Here the CDR3 DNA reads TGTGCCAGCAGTTTTACCGGGACAGGAGCATGGGAGACCCAGTACTTC. It translates to CASSFTGTGAWETQYF. The full variable domain, rest sourced from reference TRBV7-9 and TRBJ2-5, is DTGVSQNPRHKITKRGQNVTFRCDPISEHNRLYWYRQTLGQGPEFLTYFQNEAQLEKSRLLSDRFSAERPKGSFSTLEIQRTEQGDSAMYLCASSFTGTGAWETQYFGPGTRLLVL.

The V gene is TRBV30, the J gene TRBJ1-4; 10 positions match TRBD1. This CDR3 is 14 amino acids long. J gave up 6 bases and V 2 bases, and 3 bases lay outside the gene matches. Germline values: CDR1 GTSNPN, CDR2 SVGIG (reference sequence). The CDR3 bases are TGTGCCTGGAGTAGGGGGACAGGGGATGAAAAACTGTTTTTT. This gives the protein CAWSRGTGDEKLFF.

In its sample, this clone was seen once. The J gene is TRBJ2-7, the V gene TRBV29-1, with TRBD2 matching over 14 bases. The V segment lost 6 bases and the J segment 5 bases; nucleotides outside the gene matches: 3. The germline CDR1 and CDR2 sequences are SQVTM and ANQGSEA. The CDR3 has 13 amino acids. The CDR3 DNA follows: TGCAGCGTAGGGACTAGCGGGAGCAACGAGCAGTACTTC. Its translation is CSVGTSGSNEQYF.

Turning to this clone: The germline gene is not matched at one end of the junction; a read error may be the cause. The chain employs TRBV7-7 and TRBJ2-2; D is possibly TRBD2 (6 bases). CDR3 length: 14 residues. CDR1 is SSHAT and CDR2 is FNYEAQ in the germline V gene (reference sequence). The CDR3 bases are TGTGCTAGCAGCTTAGCGGAGGCATTTGGGGAGCTGTTTTTT. Encoded protein: CASSLAEAFGELFF.

The chain employs TRBV5-4 and TRBJ1-3; D remains ambiguous. This CDR3 has 15 residues. Germline loops: CDR1 SGHNT, CDR2 YYREEE (reference sequence). The V end was cut by 0 bases, the J end by 0 bases, with 7 bases between. DNA of the CDR3: TGTGCCAGCAGCTTGGACCCGCGCTCTGGAAACACCATATATTTT. This translates into CASSLDPRSGNTIYF. Drawing the rest from reference TRBV5-4 and TRBJ1-3, the complete variable domain is ETGVTQSPTHLIKTRGQQVTLRCSSQSGHNTVSWYQQALGQGPQFIFQYYREEENGRGNFPPRFSGLQFPNYSSELNVNALELDDSALYLCASSLDPRSGNTIYFGEGSWLTVV.

The gene calls are TRBV19 and TRBJ2-1, with 11 bases matching TRBD2. Germline-derived CDR1 and CDR2 are LNHDA and SQIVND (reference sequence). CDR3 length equals 17 residues. V trimming: 4 bases; J trimming: 2 bases; junction bases outside the gene matches: 7. CDR3 protein: CASSTSGTSGAYNEQFF. The CDR3 region has the DNA TGTGCCAGTAGTACCTCCGGGACTAGCGGAGCCTACAATGAGCAGTTCTTC.

The chain employs TRBV7-9 and TRBJ1-1, with 10 bases matching TRBD1. The CDR3 contains 16 residues. The junction had 8 bases not matched to a gene; V was cut back by 1 base and J by 6 bases. Germline values: CDR1 SEHNR, CDR2 FQNEAQ (reference sequence). The DNA of the CDR3 is TGTGCCAGCAGCTTAGGGAATGGACAGGGGGGCCCTGAAGCTTTCTTT. Residues: CASSLGNGQGGPEAFF.

The CDR3 region is CASSPAGRAGTDTQYF. In nucleotides, the CDR3 is TGCGCCAGCAGCCCCGCCGGCAGGGCGGGGACAGATACGCAGTATTTT. The genes are TRBV4-1 and TRBJ2-3; D is possibly TRBD2 (6 bases). The CDR3 runs to 16 residues. V lost 4 bases and J 3 bases, leaving 17 bases between the germline ends. Germline V gene sequence: CDR1 MGHRA, CDR2 YSYEKL.

This clone was counted a single time. V usage is TRBV21-1 and J usage is TRBJ1-2; TRBD1, the table's D call, lacks a check against the DNA. TRBV21-1 is labeled a pseudogene. This CDR3 contains 17 residues. The CDR3 is CASSTTGQGAVLYGYTF. CDR3 coding DNA: TGTGCCAGCAGCACAACGGGACAGGGGGCCGTCCTCTATGGCTACACCTTC.

The chain carries TRBV7-6 and TRBJ1-6; 11 bases are a match to TRBD1. The CDR3 is made up of 16 amino acids. CDR1 is SGHVS, CDR2 FNYEAQ, per germline. V lost 5 bases and J lost 7; bases outside the gene matches: 7. CDR3 sequence: CASSLLGQGGNSPLHF. CDR3 nucleotide sequence: TGTGCCAGCAGCCTTCTGGGACAGGGGGGAAATTCACCCCTCCACTTT.

The chain is built from TRBV7-2 and TRBJ2-4, with 7 bases that match TRBD1. CDR3 length: 16 amino acids. Germline assignment: CDR1 SGHTA and CDR2 FQGNSA. J was trimmed by 5 bases and V by 0 bases; bases with no gene match: 7. This CDR3 is CASSLAVVGGQNIQYF. CDR3 in DNA: TGTGCCAGCAGCTTAGCGGTGGTAGGGGGCCAAAACATTCAGTACTTC.

The chain uses TRBV5-1 and TRBJ2-2, with a weak D call TRBD1 (5 bases). Trimming took 0 bases from V and 2 from J, leaving 11 bases between them. The CDR3 has 16 residues. The germline CDR1 and CDR2 sequences are SGHRS and YFSETQ. The CDR3 reads CASSLVSQGNTGELFF. In DNA form, the CDR3 reads TGCGCCAGCAGCTTGGTTTCCCAGGGAAACACCGGGGAGCTGTTTTTT.

The chain recombines TRBV7-6 with TRBJ2-1, with a weak D call TRBD1 (6 bases). Germline CDR1 SGHVS, CDR2 FNYEAQ. Trimming cost V 6 bases and J 9 bases, with 21 bases left between them. The CDR3 is 15 residues long. CDR3: CASSSQGHPYGEQFF. CDR3 in DNA: TGTGCCAGCAGTTCTCAGGGACACCCCTACGGTGAGCAGTTCTTC.

J is TRBJ2-1 and V is TRBV19; D gene ambiguous. This CDR3 region has 12 residues. Germline CDR1 is LNHDA and CDR2 is SQIVND (reference sequence). V was pared by 10 bases and J by 0 bases, with 7 bases between. CDR3 in amino acids: CATKPSYNEQFF. CDR3 coding DNA: TGTGCCACAAAGCCCTCCTACAATGAGCAGTTCTTC.

This rearrangement joins TRBV30 to TRBJ2-5; D is unclear. The CDR3 extends over 12 amino acids. Germline CDR1 is GTSNPN and CDR2 is SVGIG (reference sequence). Deletions cut 0 bases from V and 5 bases from J, with 7 bases between. CDR3 nucleotide sequence: TGTGCCTGGAGTGTACTGGAGGAGACCCAGTACTTC. This codes for CAWSVLEETQYF. The entire variable domain, with the rest obtained from reference TRBV30 and TRBJ2-5, is as follows: SQTIHQWPATLVQPVGSPLSLECTVEGTSNPNLYWYRQAAGRGLQLLFYSVGIGQISSEVPQNLSASRPQDRQFILSSKKLLLSDSGFYLCAWSVLEETQYFGPGTRLLVL.

A remark on this clone: Other DNA sequences from this sample encode an identical CDR3 as well. The chain combines TRBV7-2 with TRBJ1-5, with D perhaps matching TRBD1 (5 bases). The V end lost 1 base, the J end lost 7 bases, and 14 bases lay between the germline ends. The CDR3 runs to 15 residues. In germline, CDR1 is SGHTA, CDR2 FQGNSA. In DNA, the CDR3 is TGTGCCAGCAGCTTAGGTCAGGGAGGTGGCCAGCCCCAGCATTTT. This sequence encodes CASSLGQGGGQPQHF.

This clone was counted between two and nine times. This sequence joins TRBV5-1 and TRBJ1-1, with D perhaps matching TRBD1 (5 bases). The CDR3 has 14 amino acids. V shed 0 bases and J shed 3 bases, with 9 bases lying between them. Germline loops: CDR1 SGHRS, CDR2 YFSETQ. The CDR3, as DNA: TGCGCCAGCAGCTTGGTACAGGAAGACACTGAAGCTTTCTTT. It codes for CASSLVQEDTEAFF.

The genes are TRBV7-9 and TRBJ2-5, with TRBD1 matching over 10 bases. With the DNA end fitting TRBJ2-7 better, the J assignment may be wrong. Germline-derived CDR1 and CDR2 are SEHNR and FQNEAQ (reference sequence). This CDR3 is 16 amino acids long. Here the CDR3 reads CASSLGQGLISYEQYF. CDR3 nucleotides: TGTGCCAGCAGCTTGGGACAGGGGTTGATCTCCTACGAGCAGTACTTC.

The CDR3 DNA sequence: TGCGCCAGCAGCAATGGGGGGGCAACTAATGAAAAACTGTTTTTT. Amino acids: CASSNGGATNEKLFF. This chain joins TRBV4-1 and TRBJ1-4; a weak D match, TRBD1 (5 bases). In germline, CDR1 is MGHRA, CDR2 YSYEKL. CDR3 size: 15 residues. V was clipped by 5 bases and J by 0 bases, with 10 bases between them.

This rearrangement joins TRBV12-5 to TRBJ2-5; the match to TRBD2 covers 7 bases. The germline gives CDR1 LGHNT, CDR2 FRNRAP. V lost 2 bases, J lost 4 bases, and 4 bases stayed unmatched. The CDR3 extends over 14 amino acids. The CDR3 nucleotides are TGTGCTAGTGGTTTGTCCTGGGGGGGAGAGACCCAGTACTTC. Protein: CASGLSWGGETQYF.

The rearrangement joins TRBV5-4 to TRBJ1-4; 9 bases match TRBD1. V gave up 4 bases and J gave up 6 bases; unmatched junction bases: 7. CDR3 size: 15 residues. Germline V CDR1 and CDR2: SGHNT, YYREEE (reference sequence). CDR3 in DNA: TGTGCCAGCAGCCCGGACAGGGGAGCTCATGAAAAACTGTTTTTT. Its protein is CASSPDRGAHEKLFF.

CDR3: CASSPRDKVYETQYF. The CDR3, as DNA: TGTGCCAGCAGCCCCCGGGACAAGGTATACGAGACCCAGTACTTC. The chain employs TRBV7-9 and TRBJ2-5; D possibly corresponds to TRBD1 (6 bases). Germline V lookup: CDR1 SEHNR, CDR2 FQNEAQ (reference sequence). This CDR3 is 15 amino acids long. The germline V and J ends were trimmed by 5 bases and 5 bases, with 18 bases remaining between them.